The 10 T cell receptor beta chains reported below all come from one sample, sequenced in a study of blood T cell repertoires in COVID-19. Sequencing was performed with immunoSEQ multiplex PCR; in TCRdb, only in-frame clones are kept and a portion is missing. The table records 150,000 to 200,000 clones, around 93% of them present only once. Source material: peripheral blood. Receptors were obtained from a woman in her 50s with acute or convalescent COVID-19.

This chain links TRBV24-1 with TRBJ1-2, with 7 bases aligning to TRBD1. The CDR3 extends over 14 amino acids. The germline V gene has CDR1 KGHDR and CDR2 SFDVKD. V shed 4 bases and J 3 bases; nucleotides not matched to a gene: 4. DNA for the CDR3: TGTGCCACCAGTGACTCCAGGGGGGACTATGGCTACACCTTC. Encoded protein: CATSDSRGDYGYTF.

V and J are TRBV6-5 and TRBJ2-5; TRBD2 aligns across 11 bases. Germline V gene sequence: CDR1 MNHEY, CDR2 SVGAGI. Trimming cost V 6 bases and J 3 bases; bases outside gene matches: 6. This CDR3 has 15 amino acids. DNA for the CDR3: TGTGCCAGCAGGAGAGGACTAGCGGGTGAAGAGACCCAGTACTTC. It specifies CASRRGLAGEETQYF.

The chain carries TRBV5-1 and TRBJ2-7; the match to TRBD1 covers 9 bases. This CDR3 spans 15 amino acids. The junction had 3 bases not matched to a gene; V was cut back by 0 bases and J by 2 bases. Germline CDR1 is SGHRS and CDR2 is YFSETQ. DNA of the CDR3: TGCGCCAGCAGCTTGGGGGGGACAGGGACCTACGAGCAGTACTTC. Its translation: CASSLGGTGTYEQYF. Full variable domain (outside the CDR3, taken from reference TRBV5-1 and TRBJ2-7): KAGVTQTPRYLIKTRGQQVTLSCSPISGHRSVSWYQQTPGQGLQFLFEYFSETQRNKGNFPGRFSGRQFSNSRSEMNVSTLELGDSALYLCASSLGGTGTYEQYFGPGTRLTVT.

The rearrangement uses TRBV10-3 and TRBJ2-5, with 12 bases identical to TRBD2. CDR3 size: 15 residues. Germline-derived CDR1 and CDR2 are ENHRY and SYGVKD. The trim removed 4 bases at V and 4 bases at J, leaving 4 bases unmatched. The CDR3 is CAISAASGRGETQYF. In DNA, the CDR3 is TGTGCCATCAGTGCCGCTAGCGGGAGGGGAGAGACCCAGTACTTC.

The rearrangement links TRBV2 to TRBJ2-5; 7 bases match TRBD2. The V gene's germline CDR1 is SNHLY and CDR2 FYNNEI. The CDR3 spans 16 residues. V gave up 2 bases and J gave up 0 bases; unmatched junction bases: 6. This CDR3 is CASSENERGHQETQYF. The CDR3, as DNA: TGTGCCAGCAGTGAAAACGAGCGGGGCCACCAAGAGACCCAGTACTTC.

The CDR3: CASRSETRNYYGYTF. CDR3 in DNA: TGTGCCAGCAGGAGCGAGACCCGGAATTACTATGGCTACACCTTC. J is TRBJ1-2 and V is TRBV28, with no clear D. The germline V and J ends were trimmed by 6 bases and 3 bases, with 17 bases remaining between them. This CDR3 has 15 residues. Per germline, CDR1 MDHEN and CDR2 SYDVKM.

This rearrangement joins TRBV7-6 to TRBJ2-7, with 10 bases matching TRBD1. V was clipped by 5 bases and J by 3 bases; unmatched bases: 7. CDR1 is SGHVS and CDR2 is FNYEAQ in the germline V gene. The CDR3 covers 15 residues. CDR3 residues: CASSRWDRGVYEQYF. The DNA of the CDR3 is TGTGCCAGCAGCCGGTGGGACAGGGGTGTCTACGAGCAGTACTTC.

This rearrangement joins TRBV27 to TRBJ1-5; D not resolved. With 0 bases removed from V and 1 base from J, the gap between germline ends came to 10 bases. Looked up from germline, CDR1 is MNHEY and CDR2 is SMNVEV (reference sequence). The CDR3 loop spans 16 amino acids. For the CDR3, the DNA is TGTGCCAGCAGTTTATCGGGCCAATCGAGCAATCAGCCCCAGCATTTT. It translates to CASSLSGQSSNQPQHF.

The chain uses TRBV5-1 and TRBJ1-1; 7 bases agree with TRBD1. Trimming cost V 0 bases and J 6 bases; bases outside gene matches: 11. CDR1 and CDR2 from the germline V gene are SGHRS and YFSETQ. CDR3 length equals 16 residues. CDR3 sequence reads: CASSLGTGGGRAEAFF. The DNA for the CDR3 is TGCGCCAGCAGCTTGGGGACAGGTGGGGGTAGGGCTGAAGCTTTCTTT.

This clone was seen just once. J is TRBJ2-1 and V is TRBV27, with TRBD1 matching 7 bases. Germline CDR1 reads MNHEY; CDR2 reads SMNVEV (reference sequence). With V trimmed by 2 bases and J by 5 bases, 6 bases remained unmatched. The CDR3 loop spans 15 amino acids. DNA for the CDR3: TGTGCCAGCAGTTTAACATACGGGACAGACAATGAGCAGTTCTTC. Protein product: CASSLTYGTDNEQFF.